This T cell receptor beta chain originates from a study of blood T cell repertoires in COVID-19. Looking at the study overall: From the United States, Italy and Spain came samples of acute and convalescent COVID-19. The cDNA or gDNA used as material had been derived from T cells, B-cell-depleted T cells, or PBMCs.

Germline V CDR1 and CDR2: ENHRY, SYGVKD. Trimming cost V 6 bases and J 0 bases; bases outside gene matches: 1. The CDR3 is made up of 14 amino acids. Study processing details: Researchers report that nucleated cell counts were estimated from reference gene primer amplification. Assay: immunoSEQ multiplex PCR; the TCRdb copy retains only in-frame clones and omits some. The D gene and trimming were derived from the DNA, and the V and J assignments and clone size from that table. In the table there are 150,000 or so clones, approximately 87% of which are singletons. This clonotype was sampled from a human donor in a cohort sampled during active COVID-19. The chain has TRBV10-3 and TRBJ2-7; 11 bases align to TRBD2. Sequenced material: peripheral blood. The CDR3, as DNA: TGTGCCATCAGGACTAGCGGGGACTCCTACGAGCAGTACTTC. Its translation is CAIRTSGDSYEQYF.